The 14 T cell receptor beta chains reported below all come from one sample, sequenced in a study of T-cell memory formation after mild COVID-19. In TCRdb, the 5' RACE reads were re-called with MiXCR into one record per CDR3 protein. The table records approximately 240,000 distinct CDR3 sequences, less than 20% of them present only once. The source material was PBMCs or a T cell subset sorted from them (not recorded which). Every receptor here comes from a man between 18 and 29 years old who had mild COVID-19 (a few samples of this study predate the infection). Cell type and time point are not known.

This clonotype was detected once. CDR3 loop: CASSQRQGTDPNYGYTF. CDR3 in DNA: TGTGCCAGCAGCCAGAGGCAGGGGACCGACCCGAACTATGGCTACACCTTC. The chain couples TRBV4-2 to TRBJ1-2, with D possibly matching TRBD1 (6 bases). The germline gives CDR1 LGHNA, CDR2 YNFKEQ. Trimming removed 3 bases at V and 2 bases at J, with 19 bases between. CDR3 size: 17 residues.

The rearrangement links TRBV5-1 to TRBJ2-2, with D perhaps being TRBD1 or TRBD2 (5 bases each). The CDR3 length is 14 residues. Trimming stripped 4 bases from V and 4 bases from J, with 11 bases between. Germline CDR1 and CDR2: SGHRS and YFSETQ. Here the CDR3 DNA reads TGCGCCAGCAGCGGAGGCAGGGCCACCGGGGAGCTGTTTTTT. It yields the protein CASSGGRATGELFF.

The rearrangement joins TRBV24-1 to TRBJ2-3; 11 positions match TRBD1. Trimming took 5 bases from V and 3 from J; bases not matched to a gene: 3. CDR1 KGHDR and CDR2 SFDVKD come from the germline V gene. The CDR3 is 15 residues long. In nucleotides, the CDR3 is TGTGCCACCAGTGTTGGGACAGGGGGGACAGATACGCAGTATTTT. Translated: CATSVGTGGTDTQYF.

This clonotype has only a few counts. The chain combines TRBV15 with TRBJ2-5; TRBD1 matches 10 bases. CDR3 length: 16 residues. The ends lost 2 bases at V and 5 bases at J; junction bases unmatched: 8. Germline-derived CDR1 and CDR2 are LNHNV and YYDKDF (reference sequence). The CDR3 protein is CATSRHSGTGEETQYF. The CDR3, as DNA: TGTGCCACCAGCAGACACTCCGGGACAGGGGAGGAGACCCAGTACTTC.

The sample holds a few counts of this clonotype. The chain's CDR3 is CASSLARGVTDTQYF. CDR3 in DNA: TGCGCCAGCAGCTTGGCCCGGGGGGTCACAGATACGCAGTATTTT. The V call is TRBV5-1, the J call TRBJ2-3, with 7 bases fitting TRBD2. The V and J ends lost 0 bases and 2 bases, in that order; junction bases with no gene match: 3. The CDR3 runs to 15 residues. The germline V gene has CDR1 SGHRS and CDR2 YFSETQ.

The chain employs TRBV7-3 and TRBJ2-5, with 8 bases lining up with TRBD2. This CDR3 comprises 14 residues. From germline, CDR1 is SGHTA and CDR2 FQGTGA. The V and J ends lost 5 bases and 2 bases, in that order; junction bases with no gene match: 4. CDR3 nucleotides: TGTGCCAGCAGCCCCGGGGGGGATCAAGAGACCCAGTACTTC. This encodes CASSPGGDQETQYF.

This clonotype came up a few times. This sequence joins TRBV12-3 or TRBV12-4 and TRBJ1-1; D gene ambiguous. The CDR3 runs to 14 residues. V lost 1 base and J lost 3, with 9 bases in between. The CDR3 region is CASSLGFGDTEAFF. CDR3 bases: TGTGCCAGCAGTTTAGGTTTCGGGGACACTGAAGCTTTCTTT.

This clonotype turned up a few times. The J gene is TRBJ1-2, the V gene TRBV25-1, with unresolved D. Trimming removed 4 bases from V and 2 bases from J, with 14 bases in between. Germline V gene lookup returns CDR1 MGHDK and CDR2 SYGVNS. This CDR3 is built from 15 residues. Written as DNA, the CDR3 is TGTGCCAGCAGTGCCAAGAAATACGGGAACTATGGCTACACCTTC. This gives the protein CASSAKKYGNYGYTF.

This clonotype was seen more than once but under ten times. CDR3 DNA: TGTGCCAGCAGGTCGGCTAGCTCCACCGGGGAGCTGTTTTTT. Amino acid sequence: CASRSASSTGELFF. The rearrangement links TRBV25-1 to TRBJ2-2, with D perhaps TRBD2 (5 bases). The CDR3 covers 14 residues. Germline-derived CDR1 and CDR2 are MGHDK and SYGVNS. The germline V and J ends were trimmed by 6 bases and 4 bases, with 12 bases remaining between them.

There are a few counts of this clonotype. Written as DNA, the CDR3 is TGTGCCAGCAGAACCGGGACAGGGGTTTACGAGCAGTACTTC. Translation gives CASRTGTGVYEQYF. The chain couples TRBV6-2 or TRBV6-3 to TRBJ2-7; 10 positions match TRBD1. This CDR3 region has 14 residues. The junction had 6 bases not matched to a gene; V was cut back by 6 bases and J by 4 bases. Germline loops: CDR1 MNHEY, CDR2 SVGEGT.

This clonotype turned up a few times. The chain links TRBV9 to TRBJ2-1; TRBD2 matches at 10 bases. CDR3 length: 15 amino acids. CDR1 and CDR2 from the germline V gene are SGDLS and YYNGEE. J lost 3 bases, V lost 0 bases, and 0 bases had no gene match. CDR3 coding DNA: TGTGCCAGCAGCGTAGCTAGCGGGGGCTACAATGAGCAGTTCTTC. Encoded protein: CASSVASGGYNEQFF.

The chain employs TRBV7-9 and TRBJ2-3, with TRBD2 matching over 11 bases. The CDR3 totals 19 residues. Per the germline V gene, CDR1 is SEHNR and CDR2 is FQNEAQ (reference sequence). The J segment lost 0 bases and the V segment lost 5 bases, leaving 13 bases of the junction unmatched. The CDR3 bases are TGTGCCAGCAGCGGACCCCCTGGGATAGCGGGGGGGAGCACAGATACGCAGTATTTT. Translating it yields CASSGPPGIAGGSTDTQYF.

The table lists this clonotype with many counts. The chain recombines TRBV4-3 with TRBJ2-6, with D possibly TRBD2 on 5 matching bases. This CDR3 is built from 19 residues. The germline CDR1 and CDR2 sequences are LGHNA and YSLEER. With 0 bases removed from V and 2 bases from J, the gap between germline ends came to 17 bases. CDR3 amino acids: CASSQEVEWRGTGANVLTF. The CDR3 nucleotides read TGCGCCAGCAGCCAAGAGGTCGAATGGCGAGGGACTGGGGCCAACGTCCTGACTTTC.

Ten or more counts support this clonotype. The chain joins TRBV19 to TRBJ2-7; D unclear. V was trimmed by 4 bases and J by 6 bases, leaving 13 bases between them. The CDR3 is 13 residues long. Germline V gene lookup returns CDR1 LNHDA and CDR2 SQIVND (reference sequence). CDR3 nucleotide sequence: TGTGCCAGTAGTAGAGACTTTCTGGGCGAGCAGTACTTC. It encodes CASSRDFLGEQYF.